The 16 T cell receptor beta chains below all came from one sample that was sequenced in a study of T-cell reconstitution after alpha-beta-depleted transplantation in children. Unique molecular identifiers tagged the TCRbeta library. TCRdb re-called the PCR reads with MiXCR, one entry per CDR3 protein. The top ten clones hold about a quarter of a sample with approximately 290,000 distinct CDR3 sequences, roughly 11% of them seen once. The specimen comprised peripheral blood, sampled 180 days after TCRalphabeta/CD19-depleted stem cell transplant. All receptors come from a male patient between 2 and 15 years old who had a stem cell transplant for chronic granulomatous disease, so the T cells may come from the graft donor.

This clonotype came up many times. This chain joins TRBV20-1 and TRBJ1-5, with 7 bases that match TRBD1. V lost 0 bases and J lost 6; bases outside the gene matches: 2. The CDR3 is 13 amino acids. Per germline, CDR1 DFQATT and CDR2 SNEGSKA (reference sequence). CDR3: CSAREDRSQPQHF. The CDR3 bases are TGCAGTGCTAGAGAGGACAGGAGTCAGCCCCAGCATTTT.

This clonotype was observed many times. The genes are TRBV5-1 and TRBJ2-1; possible D gene TRBD2, 7 bases. V was shortened by 4 bases and J by 6 bases, with 14 bases between the two germline ends. CDR3 length equals 14 residues. From germline, CDR1 is SGHRS and CDR2 YFSETQ. The CDR3: CASSGGGGLNEQFF. CDR3 nucleotides: TGCGCCAGCAGCGGGGGCGGGGGACTCAATGAGCAGTTCTTC.

Details on this clonotype: A read error may be the cause here, since a much bigger clone is one base away. This chain joins TRBV7-8 and TRBJ2-5; TRBD1 might be the D (8 bases). Germline V gene data show CDR1 as SGHVS and CDR2 as FQNEAQ. The CDR3 covers 19 residues. The CDR3 DNA sequence: TGTGCCAGCAGCTTAGTCCCGGACAGGGAGGGGAATGACCAAGAGACCCAGTCCTTC. Protein product: CASSLVPDREGNDQETQSF.

The table lists this clonotype with many counts. J is TRBJ2-3 and V is TRBV15, with 11 bases fitting TRBD2. The ends lost 0 bases at V and 4 bases at J; junction bases unmatched: 6. The germline gives CDR1 LNHNV, CDR2 YYDKDF (reference sequence). The CDR3 has 17 residues. The CDR3 bases are TGTGCCACCAGCAGAGATCCCCTAGCGGGAGGCGCAGATACGCAGTATTTT. Translation: CATSRDPLAGGADTQYF.

This clonotype was seen ten or more times. V is TRBV30 and J is TRBJ1-5, with TRBD1 as a possible D gene (5 bases). V dropped 2 bases and J dropped 1 base, with 9 bases sitting between them. Germline assignment: CDR1 GTSNPN and CDR2 SVGIG (reference sequence). The CDR3 length is 14 residues. Here the CDR3 DNA reads TGTGCCTGGAGTATCGGGGCGAGCAATCAGCCCCAGCATTTT. Its protein product is CAWSIGASNQPQHF. The full variable domain, with the rest looked up from reference TRBV30 and TRBJ1-5, is SQTIHQWPATLVQPVGSPLSLECTVEGTSNPNLYWYRQAAGRGLQLLFYSVGIGQISSEVPQNLSASRPQDRQFILSSKKLLLSDSGFYLCAWSIGASNQPQHFGDGTRLSIL.

This clonotype came up many times. The chain has TRBV6-5 and TRBJ2-1; D possibly uses TRBD1 or TRBD2 (5 bases each). CDR1 is MNHEY and CDR2 is SVGAGI in the germline V gene. Between the trimmed V and J ends, which lost 4 bases and 2 bases, there was a span of 18 bases. This CDR3 contains 17 residues. For the CDR3, the DNA is TGTGCCAGCAGTTCCCCAGGGTTAGGGAGCGCCTACAATGAGCAGTTCTTC. Its protein product is CASSSPGLGSAYNEQFF.

This clonotype has a count of ten or more. The genes are TRBV15 and TRBJ2-2; 13 nucleotides agree with TRBD2. The germline CDR1 and CDR2 sequences are LNHNV and YYDKDF (reference sequence). The junction had 6 bases not matched to a gene; V was cut back by 0 bases and J by 5 bases. CDR3 length: 18 residues. The CDR3 is CATSRDRLTSGRTGELFF. As DNA, the CDR3 is TGTGCCACCAGCAGAGATCGCCTGACTAGCGGGAGGACCGGGGAGCTGTTTTTT. Full variable domain (rest looked up from reference TRBV15 and TRBJ2-2): DAMVIQNPRYQVTQFGKPVTLSCSQTLNHNVMYWYQQKSSQAPKLLFHYYDKDFNNEADTPDNFQSRRPNTSFCFLDIRSPGLGDTAMYLCATSRDRLTSGRTGELFFGEGSRLTVL.

This rearrangement joins TRBV19 to TRBJ2-7; no reliable D call. Germline values: CDR1 LNHDA, CDR2 SQIVND (reference sequence). The length of the CDR3 is 14 residues. V lost 1 base to trimming and J lost 3 bases, with 10 bases between them. CDR3 residues: CASSIGGIYYEQYF. CDR3 in DNA: TGTGCCAGTAGTATAGGTGGCATTTACTACGAGCAGTACTTC.

This clonotype was seen at least ten times. The genes are TRBV12-3 or TRBV12-4 and TRBJ2-7; D not resolved. The CDR3 is made up of 8 amino acids. V lost 5 bases, J lost 13 bases, and 6 bases lay in between. The CDR3 sequence is CASSPFYF. CDR3 DNA sequence: TGTGCCAGCAGTCCCTTTTACTTC.

There are many counts of this clonotype. The chain links TRBV5-5 to TRBJ2-4; unclear D gene. The CDR3 is 16 residues long. V lost 5 bases to trimming and J lost 3 bases, with 18 bases between them. CDR1 and CDR2 from the germline V gene are SGHKS and YYEKEE (reference sequence). The CDR3 reads CASRKIGGLGKNIQYF. The DNA for the CDR3 is TGTGCCAGCAGGAAGATCGGTGGTCTAGGCAAAAACATTCAGTACTTC.

This clonotype was recorded many times. The gene calls are TRBV5-5 and TRBJ1-6; D uncertain. Trimming cost V 2 bases and J 2 bases, with 2 bases left between them. The CDR3 is made up of 13 amino acids. CDR1 is SGHKS and CDR2 is YYEKEE in the germline V gene (reference sequence). CDR3 in amino acids: CASSFTYNSPLHF. In DNA, the CDR3 is TGTGCCAGCAGCTTTACCTATAATTCACCCCTCCACTTT. The full variable domain, completed using reference TRBV5-5 and TRBJ1-6, is DAGVTQSPTHLIKTRGQQVTLRCSPISGHKSVSWYQQVLGQGPQFIFQYYEKEERGRGNFPDRFSARQFPNYSSELNVNALLLGDSALYLCASSFTYNSPLHFGNGTRLTVT.

The table lists this clonotype with many counts. The J gene is TRBJ1-4, the V gene TRBV30, with 7 positions matching TRBD1. Trimming cost V 0 bases and J 8 bases; bases outside gene matches: 6. Germline V gene sequence: CDR1 GTSNPN, CDR2 SVGIG (reference sequence). The CDR3 runs to 14 residues. CDR3 DNA sequence: TGTGCCTGGAGTGTCGGAGGGGGCGAGGAAAAACTGTTTTTT. Its translation is CAWSVGGGEEKLFF.

This clonotype was observed at least ten times. This chain uses TRBV10-2 with TRBJ2-7, with D unresolved. This CDR3 is 12 amino acids long. Germline lookup yields CDR1 WSHSY and CDR2 SAAADI. Trimming pared 3 bases from V and 5 bases from J, leaving 8 bases between. For the CDR3, the DNA is TGCGCCAGCAGTGATACCGGCCACGAGCAGTACTTC. Encoded protein: CASSDTGHEQYF.

This clonotype was observed at least ten times. V gene TRBV7-7 combines with J gene TRBJ2-3; tentative D call: TRBD2 (6 bases). The CDR3 loop spans 15 amino acids. V lost 2 bases and J 2 bases, leaving 11 bases between the germline ends. Germline CDR1 SSHAT, CDR2 FNYEAQ (reference sequence). The CDR3 sequence is CASSLNGGITDTQYF. CDR3 nucleotide sequence: TGTGCCAGCAGCTTAAATGGCGGGATCACAGATACGCAGTATTTT.

This clonotype was recorded at least ten times. This chain links TRBV20-1 with TRBJ2-3, with TRBD2 matching 8 bases. From germline, CDR1 is DFQATT and CDR2 SNEGSKA (reference sequence). This CDR3 has 12 residues. J gave up 7 bases and V 1 base, and 1 base lay outside the gene matches. This CDR3 reads CSARVAGNTQYF. DNA of the CDR3: TGCAGTGCTAGAGTAGCGGGAAATACGCAGTATTTT.

This clonotype was seen at least ten times. This chain uses TRBV20-1 with TRBJ2-2, with TRBD2 matching 9 bases. This CDR3 is 14 amino acids long. J gave up 0 bases and V 6 bases, and 2 bases lay outside the gene matches. CDR1 DFQATT and CDR2 SNEGSKA come from the germline V gene (reference sequence). The DNA for the CDR3 is TGCAGTGCGAGGACTAGCGCGAACACCGGGGAGCTGTTTTTT. The encoded protein is CSARTSANTGELFF.